This paragraph covers one T cell receptor (beta chain) sequence. The sample originates from a study of blood T cell repertoires in COVID-19. For the study at large: Some COVID-19 samples were acute and others convalescent; all came from the United States, Italy and Spain. Nucleic acid was either cDNA or gDNA, and it came from T cells, B-cell-depleted T cells, or PBMCs.

Original analysis: Scientists estimated how many nucleated cells there were by amplifying reference gene primers. The table came from immunoSEQ multiplex PCR; TCRdb's copy has only in-frame clones and leaves some out. V, J and clone size are taken as reported in that table, and D and trimming were inferred from the DNA itself. The sample yields about 110,000 clones, 82% seen once. The CDR3 length is 13 residues. Trimming cost V 11 bases and J 3 bases; bases outside gene matches: 7. Per the germline V gene, CDR1 is ENHRY and CDR2 is SYGVKD. The sequenced sample consisted of peripheral blood. The source is a woman aged 55-70 years with acute or convalescent COVID-19. The chain recombines TRBV10-3 with TRBJ1-1; the match to TRBD1 covers 9 bases. In DNA form, the CDR3 reads TGTGCCGCACGACAGGGGGAGTACACTGAAGCTTTCTTT. This encodes CAARQGEYTEAFF.